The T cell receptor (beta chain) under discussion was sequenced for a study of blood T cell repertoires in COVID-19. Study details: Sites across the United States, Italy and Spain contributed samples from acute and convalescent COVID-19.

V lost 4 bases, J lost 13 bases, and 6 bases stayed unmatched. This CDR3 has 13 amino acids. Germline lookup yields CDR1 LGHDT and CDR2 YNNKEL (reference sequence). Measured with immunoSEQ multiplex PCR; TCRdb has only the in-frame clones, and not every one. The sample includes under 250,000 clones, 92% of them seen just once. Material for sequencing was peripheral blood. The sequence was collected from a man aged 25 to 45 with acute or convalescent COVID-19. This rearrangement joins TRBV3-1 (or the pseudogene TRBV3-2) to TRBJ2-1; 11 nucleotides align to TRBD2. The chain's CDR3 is CASSLSGGAAQFF. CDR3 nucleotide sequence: TGTGCCAGCAGCCTTAGCGGGGGGGCCGCCCAGTTCTTC.